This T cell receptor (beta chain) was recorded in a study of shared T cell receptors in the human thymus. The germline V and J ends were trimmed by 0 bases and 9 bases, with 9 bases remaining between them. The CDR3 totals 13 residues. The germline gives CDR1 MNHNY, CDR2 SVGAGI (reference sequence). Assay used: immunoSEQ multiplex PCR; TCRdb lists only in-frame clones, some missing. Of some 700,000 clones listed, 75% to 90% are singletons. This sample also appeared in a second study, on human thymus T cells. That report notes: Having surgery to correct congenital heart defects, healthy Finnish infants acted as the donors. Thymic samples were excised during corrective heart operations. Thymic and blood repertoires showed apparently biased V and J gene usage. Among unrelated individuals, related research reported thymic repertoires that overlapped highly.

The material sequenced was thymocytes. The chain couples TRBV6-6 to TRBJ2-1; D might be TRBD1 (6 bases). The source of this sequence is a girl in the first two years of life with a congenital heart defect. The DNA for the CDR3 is TGTGCCAGCAGTTACTCCACAGGGAGTGAGCAGTTCTTC. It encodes CASSYSTGSEQFF.